This entry features one T cell receptor (beta chain) sequence. Its antigen is currently unknown. Researchers attached unique molecular identifiers to individual cDNA molecules. TCRdb used MiXCR to reprocess the 5' RACE reads, holding one entry per CDR3 protein. The sample yields 51,000 or so distinct CDR3 sequences, roughly 9.6% seen once. The sample belongs to a study of early T cells in non-severe SARS-CoV-2 infection. Study-wide findings and caveats: Anti-spike CD8 responses were favored in VDJdb matching, and private and CD4 specificities were missed.

CDR3 size: 16 residues. CDR1 MNHEY and CDR2 SVGAGI come from the germline V gene. The J segment lost 7 bases and the V segment lost 6 bases, leaving 8 bases of the junction unmatched. The receptor's source is an adult who was a healthcare worker with PCR-confirmed SARS-CoV-2 infection or an uninfected control (not recorded which). The material sequenced was whole blood. The gene calls are TRBV6-5 and TRBJ2-2, with TRBD2 matching over 13 bases. CDR3 region: CASSPGLAGSGGELFF. The CDR3 DNA is TGTGCCAGCAGCCCGGGACTAGCGGGGTCGGGCGGGGAGCTGTTTTTT.